These 26 T cell receptor beta chains originate from one sample sequenced in a study of blood T cell repertoires in COVID-19. Clones were sequenced by immunoSEQ multiplex PCR, and TCRdb holds only the in-frame ones, with some missing. The table includes tens of thousands of clones, about nine tenths detected once. Source material: peripheral blood. Receptors originate from a man aged 70 or older with active or convalescent COVID-19.

Here the CDR3 reads CASSPLDRANYGYTF. DNA of the CDR3: TGTGCCAGCAGTCCCTTGGACAGGGCCAACTATGGCTACACCTTC. V and J are TRBV28 and TRBJ1-2, with 8 nucleotides matching TRBD1. The trim removed 5 bases at V and 2 bases at J, leaving 7 bases unmatched. The CDR3 runs to 15 residues. Germline-derived CDR1 and CDR2 are MDHEN and SYDVKM.

The chain couples TRBV5-1 to TRBJ1-6; 10 positions match TRBD1. The junction had 6 bases not matched to a gene; V was cut back by 3 bases and J by 0 bases. The CDR3 has 18 residues. Germline CDR1 and CDR2: SGHRS and YFSETQ. The CDR3 nucleotides read TGCGCCAGCAGCTACGGGACAGGGGAAAGCTCCTATAATTCACCCCTCCACTTT. Translating gives CASSYGTGESSYNSPLHF.

The chain is built from TRBV7-9 and TRBJ1-6; the match to TRBD1 covers 10 bases. CDR3 length: 15 amino acids. J lost 11 bases, V lost 2 bases, and 6 bases had no gene match. Germline V gene lookup returns CDR1 SEHNR and CDR2 FQNEAQ (reference sequence). Written as DNA, the CDR3 is TGTGCCAGCAGCTTAATAGGGACAGGGGATCCACCCCTCCACTTT. Amino acid sequence: CASSLIGTGDPPLHF.

This clone appeared a single time. The chain carries TRBV21-1 and TRBJ2-7; the table's TRBD1 call for D was not verified on the DNA. TRBV21-1 is a recognized pseudogene. The length of the CDR3 is 14 residues. The CDR3 region is CASSTTSPGYEQYF. CDR3 in DNA: TGTGCCAGCAGCACAACATCCCCAGGATACGAGCAGTACTTC.

V and J are TRBV30 and TRBJ1-1; 7 bases line up with TRBD1. The germline V gene has CDR1 GTSNPN and CDR2 SVGIG (reference sequence). The CDR3 contains 14 residues. Losses at the gene ends were 7 bases for V and 4 bases for J; bases not matched to a gene: 12. As DNA, the CDR3 is TGTGCCTCAGGACAGGCTCTACGACCCACTGAAGCTTTCTTT. Translation: CASGQALRPTEAFF.

The V and J genes are TRBV28 and TRBJ1-2; D remains ambiguous. The CDR3 is 12 residues long. V was trimmed by 4 bases and J by 8 bases, leaving 11 bases between them. Looked up from germline, CDR1 is MDHEN and CDR2 is SYDVKM. The CDR3, as DNA: TGTGCCAGCAGTTCCACAAGCGGGGGCTACACCTTC. Translating gives CASSSTSGGYTF.

This clone was observed once. The rearrangement links TRBV29-1 to TRBJ1-1; TRBD1 is a possible D gene (6 bases). The CDR3 runs to 14 residues. Germline V gives CDR1 SQVTM, CDR2 ANQGSEA. V shed 7 bases and J shed 6 bases, with 21 bases lying between them. CDR3 DNA: TGCAGCGCCCAACTGGGCAGGGGTAACCCTGAAGCTTTCTTT. Translating it yields CSAQLGRGNPEAFF.

The chain uses TRBV15 and TRBJ2-5; perhaps TRBD2 as D (5 bases). This CDR3 has 14 residues. CDR1 and CDR2 from the germline V gene are LNHNV and YYDKDF (reference sequence). V was clipped by 1 base and J by 5 bases, with 11 bases between them. The CDR3 reads CATSRGGDAETQYF. CDR3 DNA sequence: TGTGCCACCAGCAGAGGGGGAGATGCCGAGACCCAGTACTTC.

This clone was seen only once. V is TRBV5-1 and J is TRBJ2-2, with TRBD1 matching over 8 bases. The trim removed 5 bases at V and 6 bases at J, leaving 6 bases unmatched. The CDR3 loop spans 14 amino acids. Germline CDR1 SGHRS, CDR2 YFSETQ. The CDR3 bases are TGCGCCAGCAGATGGACAGGGTCGGCCGGGGAGCTGTTTTTT. Translation: CASRWTGSAGELFF.

The chain employs TRBV24-1 and TRBJ2-5, with 16 bases fitting TRBD2. V was pared by 4 bases and J by 1 base, with 5 bases of the junction left unmatched. From germline, CDR1 is KGHDR and CDR2 SFDVKD. CDR3 length: 18 amino acids. The CDR3 nucleotides are TGTGCCACCAGTGACCCAGGGACTAGCGGGGGGGCCCAAGAGACCCAGTACTTC. Its translation is CATSDPGTSGGAQETQYF.

The chain combines TRBV6-5 with TRBJ1-3, with 8 bases that match TRBD1. The length of the CDR3 is 16 residues. Germline V gene sequence: CDR1 MNHEY, CDR2 SVGAGI. Unmatched junction bases numbered 4, after V lost 0 bases and J lost 3 bases. The CDR3 DNA is TGTGCCAGCAGTTACTCTTGGACAGGGATTGGAAACACCATATATTTT. Its translation is CASSYSWTGIGNTIYF.

The chain combines TRBV2 with TRBJ1-1, with no clear D. V shed 2 bases and J shed 3 bases, with 7 bases lying between them. Looked up from germline, CDR1 is SNHLY and CDR2 is FYNNEI. CDR3 length equals 13 residues. The CDR3 sequence is CASSEIRYTEAFF. The CDR3 DNA follows: TGTGCCAGCAGTGAAATCCGTTACACTGAAGCTTTCTTT.

The chain uses TRBV6-5 and TRBJ2-2, with D tentatively TRBD1 (6 bases). The CDR3 covers 14 residues. Germline lookup yields CDR1 MNHEY and CDR2 SVGAGI. The germline V and J ends were trimmed by 7 bases and 5 bases, with 14 bases remaining between them. Here the CDR3 reads CASKLHRETGELFF. As DNA, the CDR3 is TGTGCCAGCAAGCTACACAGGGAAACCGGGGAGCTGTTTTTT.

The CDR3 DNA is TGTGCCAGCAGCCCGGACAGGCGGCCGACTAGCGGGGGACCGTACCAAGAGACCCAGTACTTC. Translated: CASSPDRRPTSGGPYQETQYF. V is TRBV3-1 (or the pseudogene TRBV3-2) and J is TRBJ2-5; 12 nucleotides agree with TRBD2. V shed 4 bases and J 0 bases; nucleotides not matched to a gene: 18. The CDR3 spans 21 residues. Germline lookup yields CDR1 LGHDT and CDR2 YNNKEL (reference sequence).

The chain has TRBV5-1 and TRBJ2-2; the match to TRBD2 covers 7 bases. CDR3 size: 13 residues. V shed 5 bases and J 3 bases; nucleotides not matched to a gene: 1. The germline gives CDR1 SGHRS, CDR2 YFSETQ. CDR3 in DNA: TGCGCCAGCAGGGGAGGGGACACCGGGGAGCTGTTTTTT. It yields the protein CASRGGDTGELFF.

This chain links TRBV5-1 with TRBJ1-1; 7 bases are shared with TRBD1. Looked up from germline, CDR1 is SGHRS and CDR2 is YFSETQ. This CDR3 is built from 14 residues. J lost 4 bases, V lost 4 bases, and 7 bases had no gene match. The CDR3, as DNA: TGCGCCAGCAGCATAAACAGGGGATCCACTGAAGCTTTCTTT. Its protein product is CASSINRGSTEAFF.

The chain employs TRBV6-4 and TRBJ2-7; 10 bases agree with TRBD2. Germline CDR1 reads MRHNA; CDR2 reads SNTAGT. This CDR3 comprises 14 residues. Trimming at V came to 4 bases and at J to 4 bases, leaving 4 bases not matched to a gene. CDR3 protein: CASSGTSGDYEQYF. For the CDR3, the DNA is TGTGCCAGCAGTGGCACTAGCGGGGATTACGAGCAGTACTTC.

The DNA for the CDR3 is TGTGCCTGGAGTCTATACAGGGTTAACCCTGAAGCTTTCTTT. Translated, it gives CAWSLYRVNPEAFF. This chain joins TRBV30 and TRBJ1-1; tentative D call: TRBD1 (6 bases). Trimming pared 2 bases from V and 6 bases from J, leaving 16 bases between. Germline loops: CDR1 GTSNPN, CDR2 SVGIG (reference sequence). The CDR3 consists of 14 residues.

V is TRBV3-1 (or the pseudogene TRBV3-2) and J is TRBJ2-1; 8 bases fit TRBD2. Trimming took 4 bases from V and 4 from J; bases not matched to a gene: 6. Germline values: CDR1 LGHDT, CDR2 YNNKEL (reference sequence). The CDR3 contains 15 residues. The CDR3 is CASSPRGAFYNEQFF. The CDR3, as DNA: TGTGCCAGCAGCCCGCGGGGGGCCTTTTACAATGAGCAGTTCTTC.

The CDR3 DNA follows: TGTGCCAGCAGCTCCTTGGGGAGGGCTGACGAGCAGTACTTC. This sequence encodes CASSSLGRADEQYF. The J gene is TRBJ2-7, the V gene TRBV5-6, with 7 bases aligning to TRBD2. V shed 3 bases and J 5 bases; nucleotides not matched to a gene: 8. Germline-derived CDR1 and CDR2 are SGHDT and YYEEEE. The CDR3 is made up of 14 amino acids.

The V gene is TRBV6-2 or TRBV6-3, the J gene TRBJ2-3, with TRBD2 matching over 11 bases. The ends lost 6 bases at V and 11 bases at J; junction bases unmatched: 4. CDR3 length equals 12 residues. Germline assignment: CDR1 MNHEY and CDR2 SVGEGT. The CDR3 sequence is CASSPGLAGQYF. The CDR3, as DNA: TGTGCCAGCAGCCCTGGACTAGCGGGGCAGTATTTT.

The rearrangement links TRBV2 to TRBJ1-3, with unresolved D. The ends were cut back, 5 bases at V and 0 bases at J, with 2 bases in the middle. There are 12 residues in the CDR3. Germline V gene data show CDR1 as SNHLY and CDR2 as FYNNEI. CDR3 residues: CASSLSGNTIYF. CDR3 DNA sequence: TGTGCCAGCAGTCTCTCTGGAAACACCATATATTTT.

This chain links TRBV9 with TRBJ2-5, with TRBD2 matching 11 bases. CDR1 and CDR2 (germline): SGDLS, YYNGEE. The CDR3 is 15 residues long. Trimming removed 2 bases from V and 1 base from J; junction bases left unmatched: 1. CDR3 in DNA: TGTGCCAGCAGCGTTAGCGGGGGGGCCCAAGAGACCCAGTACTTC. It codes for CASSVSGGAQETQYF.

This clone occurred once. The chain uses TRBV2 and TRBJ1-2; possible D gene TRBD1, 6 bases. The CDR3 runs 14 residues. Trimming took off 6 bases at V and 2 bases at J, with 13 bases between the two ends. CDR1 is SNHLY, CDR2 FYNNEI, per germline. Written as DNA, the CDR3 is TGTGCCAGCAGCGACGCTGGACAGAACTATGGCTACACCTTC. It encodes CASSDAGQNYGYTF.

The V call is TRBV28, the J call TRBJ2-7; 7 bases agree with TRBD1. This CDR3 is 13 amino acids long. J lost 6 bases, V lost 6 bases, and 8 bases had no gene match. Germline assignment: CDR1 MDHEN and CDR2 SYDVKM. CDR3 nucleotides: TGTGCCAGCAGACCCGACAGGGCCCTCGAGCAGTACTTC. This gives the protein CASRPDRALEQYF.

The chain uses TRBV5-4 and TRBJ2-3, with D hard to call. The CDR3 spans 14 residues. Trimming pared 6 bases from V and 0 bases from J, leaving 11 bases between. The germline CDR1 and CDR2 sequences are SGHNT and YYREEE (reference sequence). In DNA form, the CDR3 reads TGTGCCAGCACCCACGAGCCAAGCACAGATACGCAGTATTTT. Its translation is CASTHEPSTDTQYF.